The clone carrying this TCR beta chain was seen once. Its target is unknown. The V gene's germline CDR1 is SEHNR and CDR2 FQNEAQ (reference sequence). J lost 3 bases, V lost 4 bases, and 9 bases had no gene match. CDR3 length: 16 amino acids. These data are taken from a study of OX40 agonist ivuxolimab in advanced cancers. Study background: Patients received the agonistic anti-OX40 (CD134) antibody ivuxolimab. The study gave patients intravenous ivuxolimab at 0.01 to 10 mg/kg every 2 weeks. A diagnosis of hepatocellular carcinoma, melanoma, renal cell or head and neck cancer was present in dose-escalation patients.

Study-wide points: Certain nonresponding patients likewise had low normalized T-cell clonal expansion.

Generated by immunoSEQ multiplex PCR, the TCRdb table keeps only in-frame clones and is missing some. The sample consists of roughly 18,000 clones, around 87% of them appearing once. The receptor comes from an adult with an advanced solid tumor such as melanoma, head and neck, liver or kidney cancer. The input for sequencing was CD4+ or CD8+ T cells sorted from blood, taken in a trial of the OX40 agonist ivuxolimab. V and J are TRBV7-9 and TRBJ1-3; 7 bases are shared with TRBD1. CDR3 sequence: CASSSATGSDGNTIYF. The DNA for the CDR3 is TGTGCCAGCAGCTCAGCGACAGGGTCAGATGGAAACACCATATATTTT.